Shown below are 16 T cell receptor beta chains from a single sample sequenced in a study of shared clonotypes between healthy human individuals. Assay: immunoSEQ multiplex PCR; the TCRdb copy retains only in-frame clones and omits some. The repertoire holds roughly 2.5 million clones, approximately 90% seen once, with around 0.15% in the top ten. The sequenced material came from naive CD4+ T cells sorted from blood. Subset meaning: CD45RA+ positively selected. These receptor sequences come from a man in his late teens or twenties in good health.

The chain uses TRBV10-3 and TRBJ2-5; D may correspond to TRBD1 or TRBD2 (5 bases each). Looked up from germline, CDR1 is ENHRY and CDR2 is SYGVKD. V was trimmed by 11 bases and J by 5 bases, leaving 18 bases between them. CDR3 length: 13 residues. CDR3 residues: CASSRDPGETQYF. The CDR3 DNA follows: TGTGCCTCCTCCCGGGACCCCGGGGAGACCCAGTACTTC.

The chain couples TRBV7-2 to TRBJ2-7, with D tentatively TRBD2 (6 bases). The germline CDR1 and CDR2 sequences are SGHTA and FQGNSA. The CDR3 totals 15 residues. The V end was cut by 7 bases, the J end by 0 bases, with 16 bases between. The CDR3 DNA follows: TGTGCCAGCACCCCGGGACGGGGGAGCTCCTACGAGCAGTACTTC. Translation: CASTPGRGSSYEQYF.

The chain recombines TRBV20-1 with TRBJ2-3; no clear D gene. This CDR3 comprises 10 residues. Trimming took 8 bases from V and 5 from J, leaving 8 bases between them. Germline CDR1 reads DFQATT; CDR2 reads SNEGSKA (reference sequence). CDR3 residues: CSPLKDTQYF. The CDR3 DNA sequence: TGCAGTCCATTAAAAGATACGCAGTATTTT.

This chain joins TRBV11-2 and TRBJ2-5; 10 nucleotides line up with TRBD2. CDR1 and CDR2 from the germline V gene are SGHAT and FQNNGV. The CDR3 runs 14 residues. The V gene end was trimmed by 3 bases and the J gene end by 3 bases; junction bases not matched to a gene: 1. The CDR3 here is CASSFGLAEETQYF. In DNA, the CDR3 is TGTGCCAGCAGCTTCGGACTAGCGGAAGAGACCCAGTACTTC.

The chain recombines TRBV6-5 with TRBJ2-7; no clear D gene. V was trimmed by 10 bases and J by 3 bases, leaving 10 bases between them. This CDR3 has 11 amino acids. Looked up from germline, CDR1 is MNHEY and CDR2 is SVGAGI. The CDR3 DNA is TGTGCCACCCCGACGAGCTACGAGCAGTACTTC. Its translation: CATPTSYEQYF.

The chain couples TRBV2 to TRBJ1-5, with D perhaps matching TRBD1 (5 bases). CDR3 length: 17 residues. CDR1 and CDR2 from the germline V gene are SNHLY and FYNNEI. The V gene lost 4 bases and the J gene lost 5 bases, with 21 bases spanning the gap. CDR3 amino acids: CASSVPPGAGQDQPQHF. CDR3 bases: TGTGCCAGCAGTGTTCCCCCCGGGGCAGGCCAAGATCAGCCCCAGCATTTT. Full variable domain (missing parts from reference TRBV2 and TRBJ1-5): EPEVTQTPSHQVTQMGQEVILRCVPISNHLYFYWYRQILGQKVEFLVSFYNNEISEKSEIFDDQFSVERPDGSNFTLKIRSTKLEDSAMYFCASSVPPGAGQDQPQHFGDGTRLSIL.

This chain links TRBV10-3 with TRBJ2-2; D is ambiguous. Trimming took off 3 bases at V and 6 bases at J, with 8 bases between the two ends. CDR3 length: 13 amino acids. Germline values: CDR1 ENHRY, CDR2 SYGVKD. The CDR3, as DNA: TGTGCCATCAGTGACGGGTACGCCGGGGAGCTGTTTTTT. Amino acid sequence: CAISDGYAGELFF.

This rearrangement joins TRBV11-1 to TRBJ2-3; the D gene could be TRBD1 or TRBD2 (6 bases each). Germline V CDR1 and CDR2: SGHAT, FQDESV (reference sequence). The CDR3 totals 16 residues. V lost 5 bases and J lost 2, with 17 bases in between. The CDR3 here is CASSPTAPGATDTQYF. DNA of the CDR3: TGTGCCAGCAGCCCAACGGCTCCGGGGGCCACAGATACGCAGTATTTT.

This chain uses TRBV5-4 with TRBJ1-4; D not resolved. Per the germline V gene, CDR1 is SGHNT and CDR2 is YYREEE (reference sequence). V shed 3 bases and J shed 0 bases, with 12 bases lying between them. There are 16 residues in the CDR3. This chain's CDR3 is CASSYGSGSTNEKLFF. The DNA for the CDR3 is TGTGCCAGCAGCTACGGTTCGGGTTCAACTAATGAAAAACTGTTTTTT.

The J gene is TRBJ1-2, the V gene TRBV2, with TRBD1 identical over 9 bases. J was trimmed by 5 bases and V by 3 bases; bases with no gene match: 7. The CDR3 extends over 15 amino acids. Germline CDR1 is SNHLY and CDR2 is FYNNEI. The CDR3 reads CASSDPRTGDYGYTF. CDR3 nucleotide sequence: TGTGCCAGCAGTGACCCAAGGACAGGGGATTATGGCTACACCTTC.

V usage is TRBV29-1 and J usage is TRBJ2-7; D might be TRBD1 or TRBD2, each matching 7 bases. V lost 4 bases and J lost 2, with 21 bases in between. This CDR3 has 16 residues. The V gene's germline CDR1 is SQVTM and CDR2 ANQGSEA. The CDR3 region has the DNA TGCAGCGTTGGGGGGGGTCGGGACAGAAATACCTACGAGCAGTACTTC. As protein: CSVGGGRDRNTYEQYF.

V is TRBV5-6 and J is TRBJ2-5, with D perhaps matching TRBD1 (7 bases). The germline gives CDR1 SGHDT, CDR2 YYEEEE. The CDR3 covers 14 residues. The ends were cut back, 4 bases at V and 4 bases at J, with 14 bases in the middle. The chain's CDR3 is CASSPGGLLETQYF. CDR3 DNA: TGTGCCAGCAGCCCAGGGGGGTTGTTAGAGACCCAGTACTTC.

As concerns this clone: Distinct nucleotide sequences in the sample also encode this CDR3. For the CDR3, the DNA is TGCGCCAGCAGCTTGGGTACGAGCACTCCAGATACGCAGTATTTT. Translated, it gives CASSLGTSTPDTQYF. The chain recombines TRBV5-1 with TRBJ2-3; the D is unclear. Trimming took 0 bases from V and 4 from J, leaving 12 bases between them. CDR1 and CDR2 (germline): SGHRS, YFSETQ. The CDR3 loop spans 15 amino acids.

In regard to this clone: Distinct nucleotide sequences in the sample also encode this CDR3. The rearrangement uses TRBV7-3 and TRBJ2-6; D ambiguous. V was shortened by 5 bases and J by 0 bases, with 5 bases between the two germline ends. Germline lookup yields CDR1 SGHTA and CDR2 FQGTGA. This CDR3 is 14 amino acids long. Here the CDR3 reads CASSPSSGANVLTF. CDR3 in DNA: TGTGCCAGCAGCCCGAGCTCTGGGGCCAACGTCCTGACTTTC.

This clone appeared a single time. This chain uses TRBV30 with TRBJ2-7, with 10 positions matching TRBD2. CDR1 and CDR2 from the germline V gene are GTSNPN and SVGIG (reference sequence). CDR3 length equals 16 residues. The trim removed 0 bases at V and 5 bases at J, leaving 10 bases unmatched. CDR3 sequence: CAWSVGASGSPDEQYF. For the CDR3, the DNA is TGTGCCTGGAGTGTAGGTGCTAGCGGGAGTCCGGACGAGCAGTACTTC.

The chain uses TRBV29-1 and TRBJ1-2, with D unresolved. Germline assignment: CDR1 SQVTM and CDR2 ANQGSEA. This CDR3 region has 12 residues. Trimming took off 2 bases at V and 2 bases at J, with 6 bases between the two ends. CDR3 DNA sequence: TGCAGCGTTGAAAGGGAAAACTATGGCTACACCTTC. This sequence encodes CSVERENYGYTF.